This T cell receptor (beta chain) was obtained from a study of blood T cell repertoires in COVID-19. Study-wide context: In each case, the material was cDNA or gDNA derived from T cells, B-cell-depleted T cells, or PBMCs.

Profiling relied on immunoSEQ multiplex PCR, and the TCRdb table lists in-frame clones only, not all of them. Of around 260,000 clones listed, around 90% are singletons. This CDR3 has 17 amino acids. Per the germline V gene, CDR1 is PRHDT and CDR2 is FYEKMQ (reference sequence). Losses at the gene ends were 5 bases for V and 2 bases for J; bases not matched to a gene: 8. The sequence was obtained from a woman between 40 and 55 years old who had recovered from COVID-19. The chain carries TRBV13 and TRBJ2-3, with 12 positions matching TRBD2. The sample taken for sequencing was peripheral blood. CDR3 sequence reads: CASSTLGLAGITDTQYF. The CDR3 region has the DNA TGTGCCAGCAGCACCCTCGGACTAGCGGGGATCACAGATACGCAGTATTTT.